This T cell receptor beta chain was captured in a study of identical twins. TCRdb called the 5' RACE reads again in MiXCR, with one record for every CDR3 protein. The sample holds 450,000 or so distinct CDR3 sequences, around 18% seen once. The V end lost 1 base, the J end lost 3 bases, and 6 bases lay between the germline ends. The CDR3 contains 14 residues. Germline V lookup: CDR1 SEHNR, CDR2 FQNEAQ (reference sequence). Sequencing was carried out using naive T cells sorted from blood. The J gene is TRBJ2-2, the V gene TRBV7-9; TRBD2 might be the D (5 bases). The receptor was derived from a man aged 45 to 65 in good health. DNA for the CDR3: TGTGCCAGCAGCTTAGTCGGGGACACCGGGGAGCTGTTTTTT. Its protein product is CASSLVGDTGELFF.